This T cell receptor (beta chain) comes out of a study of CD4 T cells in relation to SARS-CoV-2 and coronaviruses. Concerning this clone: Its antigen is as yet unknown.

Naive or memory CD4+ cells were cultured 1:1 with T cell-depleted PBMCs plus CEF. CEF-cultured naive and memory CD4+ T cell DNA got survey-level sequencing. Sequencing used immunoSEQ multiplex PCR; TCRdb keeps in-frame clones, though not all of them. The top ten hold roughly 2.8% of the sample, which has about 36,000 clones, around 80% seen once. The CDR3 runs 12 residues. Trimming removed 1 base at V and 7 bases at J, with 6 bases between. Germline values: CDR1 SGHDT, CDR2 YYEEEE. General study results and limits: Culture-expanded clones reflect memory recall rather than primary priming during culture.

Sequences were obtained from memory CD4+ T cells from PBMCs, cultured in vitro. The sequence was obtained from an adult with COVID-19. The genes are TRBV5-6 and TRBJ2-1; no reliable D call. This chain's CDR3 is CASSLYGNEQFF. CDR3 nucleotide sequence: TGTGCCAGCAGCTTGTACGGGAATGAGCAGTTCTTC.